The subject of this entry is one T cell receptor (beta chain). The target antigen is unknown. This sample was taken from a study of shared clonotypes between healthy human individuals. Sequencing used immunoSEQ multiplex PCR; TCRdb keeps in-frame clones, though not all of them. The sample has roughly 770,000 clones, around 96% seen once; the top ten hold roughly 0.23%. Naive CD8 populations comprised CD45RO-negative cells positively selected for CCR7, excluding terminally differentiated effector memory CD45RA+ cells. The donor population consisted of healthy HIV-negative adults with no recent acute infections or vaccinations. Adult Caucasians living in Nashville, Tennessee made up all of the donors. Study findings and constraints: Generally, naive subsets (rather than memory subsets) showed larger estimated richness.

Germline-derived CDR1 and CDR2 are MDHEN and SYDVKM. The CDR3 extends over 12 amino acids. This receptor was identified in a man aged 30-40 years in good health. The chain joins TRBV28 to TRBJ1-5, with 9 bases identical to TRBD1. The source material was naive CD8+ T cells sorted from blood. The CDR3, as DNA: TGTGGGACAGGGGATAGCAATCAGCCCCAGCATTTT. This sequence encodes CGTGDSNQPQHF.